This T cell receptor beta chain was profiled in a study of T-cell memory formation after mild COVID-19. Study observations and caveats: Certain responding clones were present in pre-infection memory, suggesting participation of cross-reactive memory. CD4+ bias marked clones expanding day 15 to 37, unlike balanced contracting clones.

This clonotype was counted a few times. Its antigen is as yet unknown. Germline V gene lookup returns CDR1 LNHDA and CDR2 SQIVND (reference sequence). V dropped 6 bases and J dropped 3 bases, with 12 bases sitting between them. This CDR3 spans 13 amino acids. With constant-segment primers, 5'RACE yielded cDNA libraries of TCR alpha and TCR beta that carried sample barcodes and UMIs. In TCRdb, the 5' RACE reads were re-called with MiXCR into one record per CDR3 protein. Of about 270,000 distinct CDR3 sequences detected, roughly 16% appear once; the ten largest clones hold roughly 25%. The sample was PBMCs or a T cell subset sorted from them (not recorded which). The J gene is TRBJ2-7, the V gene TRBV19; possibly TRBD1 for D (6 bases). The sequence was obtained from a man younger than 35 who had mild COVID-19 (a few samples of this study predate the infection). Cell type and time point are not known. For the CDR3, the DNA is TGTGCCAGTAGGAGACAGGATGGCTACGAGCAGTACTTC. This codes for CASRRQDGYEQYF.